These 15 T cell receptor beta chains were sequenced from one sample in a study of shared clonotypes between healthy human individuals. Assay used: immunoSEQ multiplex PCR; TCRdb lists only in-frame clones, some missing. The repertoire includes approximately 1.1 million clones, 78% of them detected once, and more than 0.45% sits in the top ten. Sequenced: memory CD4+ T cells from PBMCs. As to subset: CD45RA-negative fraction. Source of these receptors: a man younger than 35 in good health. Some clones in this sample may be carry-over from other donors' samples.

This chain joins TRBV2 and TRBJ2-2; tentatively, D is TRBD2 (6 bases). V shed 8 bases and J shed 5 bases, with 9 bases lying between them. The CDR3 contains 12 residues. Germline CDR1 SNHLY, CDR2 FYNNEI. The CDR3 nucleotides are TGTGCCAGCCGACTAGGGACCGGGGAGCTGTTTTTT. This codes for CASRLGTGELFF.

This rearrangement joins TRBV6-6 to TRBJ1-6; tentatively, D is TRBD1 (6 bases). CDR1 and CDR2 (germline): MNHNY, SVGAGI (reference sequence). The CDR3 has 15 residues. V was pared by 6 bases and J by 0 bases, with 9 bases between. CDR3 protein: CASRDSSSYNSPLHF. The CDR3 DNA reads TGTGCCAGCAGGGACAGTAGCTCCTATAATTCACCCCTCCACTTT.

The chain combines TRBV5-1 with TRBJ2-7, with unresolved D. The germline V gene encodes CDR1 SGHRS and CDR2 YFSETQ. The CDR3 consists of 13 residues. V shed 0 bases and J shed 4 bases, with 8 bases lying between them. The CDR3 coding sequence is TGCGCCAGCAGCTTGGCGTTAGCTTACGAGCAGTACTTC. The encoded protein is CASSLALAYEQYF. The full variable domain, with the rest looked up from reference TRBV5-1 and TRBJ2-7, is KAGVTQTPRYLIKTRGQQVTLSCSPISGHRSVSWYQQTPGQGLQFLFEYFSETQRNKGNFPGRFSGRQFSNSRSEMNVSTLELGDSALYLCASSLALAYEQYFGPGTRLTVT.

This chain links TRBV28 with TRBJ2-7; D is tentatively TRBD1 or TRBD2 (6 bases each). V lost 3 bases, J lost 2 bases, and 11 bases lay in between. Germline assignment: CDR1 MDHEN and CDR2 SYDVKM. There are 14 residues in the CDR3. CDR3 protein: CASSFGGQTYEQYF. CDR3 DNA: TGTGCCAGCAGTTTCGGGGGACAAACCTACGAGCAGTACTTC. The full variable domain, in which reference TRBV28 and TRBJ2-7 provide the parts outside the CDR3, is DVKVTQSSRYLVKRTGEKVFLECVQDMDHENMFWYRQDPGLGLRLIYFSYDVKMKEKGDIPEGYSVSREKKERFSLILESASTNQTSMYLCASSFGGQTYEQYFGPGTRLTVT.

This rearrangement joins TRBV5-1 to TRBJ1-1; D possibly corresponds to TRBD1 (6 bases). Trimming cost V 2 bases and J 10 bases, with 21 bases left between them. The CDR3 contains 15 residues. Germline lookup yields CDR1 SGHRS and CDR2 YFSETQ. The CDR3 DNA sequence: TGCGCCAGCAGCTTCGAGTTCCGGGGGGCAGGTGGAGCTTTCTTT. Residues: CASSFEFRGAGGAFF.

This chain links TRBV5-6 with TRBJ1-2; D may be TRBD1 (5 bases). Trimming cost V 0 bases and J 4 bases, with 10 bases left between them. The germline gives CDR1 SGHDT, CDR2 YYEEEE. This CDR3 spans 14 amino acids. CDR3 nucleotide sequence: TGTGCCAGCAGCTTGGCCGGGGCTAGCTATGGCTACACCTTC. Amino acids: CASSLAGASYGYTF.

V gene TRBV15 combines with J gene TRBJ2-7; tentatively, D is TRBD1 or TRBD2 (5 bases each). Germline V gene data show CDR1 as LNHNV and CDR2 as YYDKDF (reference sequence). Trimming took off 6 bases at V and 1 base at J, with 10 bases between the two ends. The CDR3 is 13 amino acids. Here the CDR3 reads CATSLEGSYEQYF. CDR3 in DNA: TGTGCCACCAGTCTCGAGGGGTCCTACGAGCAGTACTTC.

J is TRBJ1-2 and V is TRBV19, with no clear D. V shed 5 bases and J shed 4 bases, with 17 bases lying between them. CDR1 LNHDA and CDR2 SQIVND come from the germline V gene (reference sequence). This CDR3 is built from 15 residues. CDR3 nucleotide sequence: TGTGCCAGTAGTCCTCAAAGGGTGATTCTCTATGGCTACACCTTC. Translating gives CASSPQRVILYGYTF.

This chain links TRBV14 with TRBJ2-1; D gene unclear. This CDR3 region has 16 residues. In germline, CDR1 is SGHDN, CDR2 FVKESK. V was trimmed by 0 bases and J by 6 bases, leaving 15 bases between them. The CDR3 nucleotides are TGTGCCAGCAGCCAAGACGACTCCCTGTCAGGCAATGAGCAGTTCTTC. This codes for CASSQDDSLSGNEQFF.

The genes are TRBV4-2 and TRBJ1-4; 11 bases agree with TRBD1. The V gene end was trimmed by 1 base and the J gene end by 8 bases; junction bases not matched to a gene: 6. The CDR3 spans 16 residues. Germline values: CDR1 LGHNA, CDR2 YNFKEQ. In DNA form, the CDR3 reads TGTGCCAGCAGCCAAGCTGGGACAGGGGGAGGCGAAAAACTGTTTTTT. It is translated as CASSQAGTGGGEKLFF.

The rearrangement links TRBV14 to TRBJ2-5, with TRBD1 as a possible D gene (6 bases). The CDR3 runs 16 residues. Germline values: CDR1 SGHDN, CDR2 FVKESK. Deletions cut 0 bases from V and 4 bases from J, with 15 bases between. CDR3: CASSQDRFSRGETQYF. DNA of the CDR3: TGTGCCAGCAGCCAAGATCGTTTTTCCAGGGGAGAGACCCAGTACTTC.

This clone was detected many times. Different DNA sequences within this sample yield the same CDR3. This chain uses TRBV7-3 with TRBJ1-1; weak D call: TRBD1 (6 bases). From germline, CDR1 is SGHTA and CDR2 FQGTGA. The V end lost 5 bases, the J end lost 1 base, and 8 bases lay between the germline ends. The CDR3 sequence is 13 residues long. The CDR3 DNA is TGTGCCAGCAGCCGACAGGAGAACACTGAAGCTTTCTTT. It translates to CASSRQENTEAFF. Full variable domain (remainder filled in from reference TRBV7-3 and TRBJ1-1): GAGVSQTPSNKVTEKGKYVELRCDPISGHTALYWYRQSLGQGPEFLIYFQGTGAADDSGLPNDRFFAVRPEGSVSTLKIQRTERGDSAVYLCASSRQENTEAFFGQGTRLTVV.

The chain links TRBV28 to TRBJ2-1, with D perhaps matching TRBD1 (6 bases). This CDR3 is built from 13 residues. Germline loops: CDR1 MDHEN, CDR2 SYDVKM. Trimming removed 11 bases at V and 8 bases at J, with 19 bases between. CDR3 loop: CAGSDSYRDEQFF. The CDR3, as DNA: TGTGCCGGGTCGGACAGCTACAGGGATGAGCAGTTCTTC. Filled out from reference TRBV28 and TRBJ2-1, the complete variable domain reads DVKVTQSSRYLVKRTGEKVFLECVQDMDHENMFWYRQDPGLGLRLIYFSYDVKMKEKGDIPEGYSVSREKKERFSLILESASTNQTSMYLCAGSDSYRDEQFFGPGTRLTVL.

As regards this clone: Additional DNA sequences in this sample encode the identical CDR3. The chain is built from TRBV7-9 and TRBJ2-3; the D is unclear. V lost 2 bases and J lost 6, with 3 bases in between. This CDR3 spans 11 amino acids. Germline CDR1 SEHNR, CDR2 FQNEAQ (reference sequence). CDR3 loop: CASSLKDTQYF. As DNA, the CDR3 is TGTGCCAGCAGCTTAAAGGATACGCAGTATTTT.

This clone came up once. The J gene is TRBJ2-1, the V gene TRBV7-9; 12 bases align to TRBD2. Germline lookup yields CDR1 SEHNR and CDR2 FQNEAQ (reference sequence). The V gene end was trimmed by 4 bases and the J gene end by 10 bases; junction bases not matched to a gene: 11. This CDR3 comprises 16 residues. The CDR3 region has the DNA TGTGCCAGCAGCTCCTGGACTAGCGGGATATTTAAGGAGCAGTTCTTC. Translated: CASSSWTSGIFKEQFF. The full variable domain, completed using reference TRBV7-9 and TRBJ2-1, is DTGVSQNPRHKITKRGQNVTFRCDPISEHNRLYWYRQTLGQGPEFLTYFQNEAQLEKSRLLSDRFSAERPKGSFSTLEIQRTEQGDSAMYLCASSSWTSGIFKEQFFGPGTRLTVL.